This T cell receptor beta chain was sequenced during a study of shared clonotypes between healthy human individuals. Background on the study: The study drew on two women and three men aged 18 to 49 as donors.

V shed 0 bases and J shed 0 bases, with 18 bases lying between them. Germline loops: CDR1 SGHRS, CDR2 YFSETQ. The CDR3 has 18 amino acids. Study-wide findings and caveats: Investigators collected only blood, and repertoires in tissues likely differ. Sharing across four donors was seen in 4.5% to 6.5% of naive CD4 clonotypes. The study generally estimated greater richness for naive than memory subsets.

To note about this clone: Its matching antigen is unknown.

Some clones are missing from TCRdb's copy, which holds only in-frame ones; the method was immunoSEQ multiplex PCR. There are hundreds of thousands of clones in the sample; about 96% occur only once, and 0.11% lies in the top ten. Naive CD8 isolation took CD45RO-negative cells positively selected for CCR7 and excluded terminally differentiated effector memory CD45RA+ cells. Sequencing used naive CD8+ T cells sorted from blood. J is TRBJ1-1 and V is TRBV5-1; D gene ambiguous. The receptor's source is a woman aged 30 to 39 in good health. CDR3 in DNA: TGCGCCAGCAGCTTGGCCGTGGCTTTTGAGGGTTTGAACACTGAAGCTTTCTTT. Translating it yields CASSLAVAFEGLNTEAFF.